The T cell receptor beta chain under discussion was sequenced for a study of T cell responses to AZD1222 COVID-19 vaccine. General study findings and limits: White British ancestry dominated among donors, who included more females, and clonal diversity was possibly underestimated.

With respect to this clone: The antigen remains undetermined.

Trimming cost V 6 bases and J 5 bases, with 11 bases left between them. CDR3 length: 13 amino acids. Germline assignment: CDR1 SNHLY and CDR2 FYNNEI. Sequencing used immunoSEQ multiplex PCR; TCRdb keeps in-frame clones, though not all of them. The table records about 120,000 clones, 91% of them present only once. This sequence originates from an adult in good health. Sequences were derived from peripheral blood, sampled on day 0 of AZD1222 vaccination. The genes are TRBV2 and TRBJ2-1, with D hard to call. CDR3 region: CASSPQRDNEQFF. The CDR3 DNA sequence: TGTGCCAGCAGCCCACAAAGGGACAATGAGCAGTTCTTC. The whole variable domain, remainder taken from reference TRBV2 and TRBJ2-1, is EPEVTQTPSHQVTQMGQEVILRCVPISNHLYFYWYRQILGQKVEFLVSFYNNEISEKSEIFDDQFSVERPDGSNFTLKIRSTKLEDSAMYFCASSPQRDNEQFFGPGTRLTVL.